This TCR beta chain was captured by sequencing in a study of blood T cell repertoires in COVID-19. For the study at large: The United States, Italy and Spain supplied acute and convalescent COVID-19 samples.

Trimming took off 3 bases at V and 0 bases at J, with 12 bases between the two ends. The CDR3 spans 15 residues. The germline gives CDR1 DFQATT, CDR2 SNEGSKA (reference sequence). Sequencing used immunoSEQ multiplex PCR; TCRdb keeps in-frame clones, though not all of them. The sample records some 190,000 clones, approximately 80% being singletons. The clonotype comes from a woman aged 80 or older with COVID-19, enrolled during active disease. The rearrangement joins TRBV20-1 to TRBJ2-1, with TRBD2 as a possible D gene (6 bases). Source material: peripheral blood. The DNA of the CDR3 is TGCAGTGCTAGTTGGGACTCGAGCTCCTACAATGAGCAGTTCTTC. Protein: CSASWDSSSYNEQFF.